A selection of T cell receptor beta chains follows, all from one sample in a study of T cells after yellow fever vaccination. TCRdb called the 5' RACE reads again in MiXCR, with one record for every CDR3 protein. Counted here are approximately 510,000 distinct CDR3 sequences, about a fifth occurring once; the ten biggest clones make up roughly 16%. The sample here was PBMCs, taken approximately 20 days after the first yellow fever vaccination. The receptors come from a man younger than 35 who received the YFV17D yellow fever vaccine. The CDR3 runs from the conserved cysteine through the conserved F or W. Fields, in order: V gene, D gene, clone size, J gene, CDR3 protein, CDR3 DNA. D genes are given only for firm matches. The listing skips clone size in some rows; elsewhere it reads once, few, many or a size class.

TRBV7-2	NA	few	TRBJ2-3	CASSLRTSRTDTQYF	TGTGCCAGCAGCTTACGTACTAGTCGGACGGATACGCAGTATTTT
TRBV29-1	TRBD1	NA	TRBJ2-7	CSVRDRERDEQYF	TGCAGCGTTAGGGACAGGGAGAGAGACGAGCAGTACTTC
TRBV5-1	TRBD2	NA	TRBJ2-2	CASRKLAASGELFF	TGCGCCAGCAGAAAACTAGCGGCTAGCGGGGAGCTGTTTTTT
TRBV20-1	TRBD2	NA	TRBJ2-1	CSARLAGFEQFF	TGCAGTGCAAGACTAGCGGGGTTTGAGCAGTTCTTC
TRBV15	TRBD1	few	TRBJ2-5	CATSRQGAGETQYF	TGTGCCACCAGCAGACAGGGGGCCGGGGAGACCCAGTACTTC
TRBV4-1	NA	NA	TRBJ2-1	CASSQDRTINEQFF	TGCGCCAGCAGCCAAGATCGGACTATCAATGAGCAGTTCTTC
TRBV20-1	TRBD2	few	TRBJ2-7	CSAILAGGNWEQYF	TGCAGTGCTATTCTAGCGGGGGGGAATTGGGAGCAGTACTTC
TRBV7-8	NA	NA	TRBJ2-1	CASTPYQQNNEQFF	TGTGCCAGCACCCCCTACCAGCAGAACAATGAGCAGTTCTTC
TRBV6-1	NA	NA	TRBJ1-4	CATAPQWGEKLFF	TGTGCCACCGCCCCCCAATGGGGTGAAAAACTGTTTTTT
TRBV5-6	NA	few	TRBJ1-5	CASSATWGPQHF	TGTGCCAGCAGCGCGACCTGGGGGCCCCAGCATTTT
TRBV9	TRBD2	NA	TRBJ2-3	CASSPAERGGSDTQYF	TGTGCCAGCAGCCCCGCCGAGCGGGGGGGCTCAGATACGCAGTATTTT
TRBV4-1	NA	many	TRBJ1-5	CASSQDPGGQPQHF	TGCGCCAGCAGCCAAGACCCGGGGGGTCAGCCCCAGCATTTT
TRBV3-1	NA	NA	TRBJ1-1	CASSLGPFTEAFF	TGTGCCAGCAGCCTCGGACCCTTCACTGAAGCTTTCTTT
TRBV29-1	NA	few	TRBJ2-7	CSVELGSSYEQYF	TGCAGCGTTGAACTCGGGAGCTCCTACGAGCAGTACTTC
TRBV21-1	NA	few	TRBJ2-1	CASSKSPGGNEQFF	TGTGCCAGCAGCAAATCCCCCGGGGGCAATGAGCAGTTCTTC
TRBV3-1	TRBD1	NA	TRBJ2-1	CASSRPGTAHNEQFF	TGTGCCAGCAGCAGGCCCGGGACAGCTCACAATGAGCAGTTCTTC
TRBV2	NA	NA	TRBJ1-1	CASIRSAPGGEAFF	TGTGCCAGCATACGATCGGCCCCGGGGGGAGAAGCTTTCTTT
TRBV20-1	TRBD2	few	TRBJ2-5	CSARDPTSAAQETQYF	TGCAGTGCTAGAGACCCGACTAGCGCGGCCCAAGAGACCCAGTACTTC
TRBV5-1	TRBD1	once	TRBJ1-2	CASSSRDRDNLGYTF	TGCGCCAGCAGCTCCCGGGACAGGGATAATTTGGGCTACACCTTC
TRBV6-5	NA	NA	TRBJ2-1	CASSFGPFDNEQFF	TGTGCCAGCAGTTTCGGGCCCTTTGACAATGAGCAGTTCTTC
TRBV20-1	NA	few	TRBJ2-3	CSGTGGGPDTQYF	TGCAGTGGGACGGGCGGGGGCCCAGATACGCAGTATTTT
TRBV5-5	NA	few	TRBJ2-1	CASSSEGFQGVSEQFF	TGTGCCAGCAGCTCCGAGGGATTTCAGGGTGTCAGTGAGCAGTTCTTC
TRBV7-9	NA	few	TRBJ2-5	CASSLEGPVRGTQYF	TGTGCCAGCAGCTTAGAGGGGCCCGTCAGGGGGACCCAGTACTTC
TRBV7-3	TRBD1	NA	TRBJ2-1	CASSSGQGAFYEQFF	TGTGCCAGCAGCTCAGGACAGGGGGCGTTCTATGAGCAGTTCTTC
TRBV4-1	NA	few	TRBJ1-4	CASSPTRLSREKLFF	TGCGCCAGCAGCCCCACACGGCTTTCCAGGGAAAAACTGTTTTTT
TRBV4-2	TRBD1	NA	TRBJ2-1	CASSPPGQGRLSYNEQFF	TGTGCCAGCAGCCCCCCGGGACAGGGGCGACTATCCTACAATGAGCAGTTCTTC
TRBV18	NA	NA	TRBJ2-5	CASSPRHQETQYF	TGTGCCAGCTCACCCCGACACCAAGAGACCCAGTACTTC
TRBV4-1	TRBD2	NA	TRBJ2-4	CASSQGLAGILAKNIQYF	TGCGCCAGCAGCCAGGGACTAGCGGGGATACTAGCCAAAAACATTCAGTACTTC
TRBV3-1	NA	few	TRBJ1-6	CASSQQSGDSPLHF	TGTGCCAGCAGCCAACAAAGTGGTGATTCACCCCTCCACTTT
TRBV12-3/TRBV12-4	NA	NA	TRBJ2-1	CASTPSIADTYNEQFF	TGTGCCAGCACTCCCTCTATAGCGGACACCTACAATGAGCAGTTCTTC
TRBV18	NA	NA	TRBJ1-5	CASSPSGGREPQHF	TGTGCCAGCTCACCATCGGGAGGTCGGGAGCCCCAGCATTTT
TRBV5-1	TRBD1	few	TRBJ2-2	CASHSPGQGNTGELFF	TGCGCCAGCCATTCCCCCGGACAGGGAAACACCGGGGAGCTGTTTTTT
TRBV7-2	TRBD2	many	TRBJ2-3	CASSLGLAGGPSSTDTQYF	TGTGCCAGCAGCTTAGGGCTAGCGGGGGGCCCTTCTAGCACAGATACGCAGTATTTT
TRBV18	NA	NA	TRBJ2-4	CASSPPARSDIQYF	TGTGCCAGCTCACCACCGGCGAGATCGGACATTCAGTACTTC
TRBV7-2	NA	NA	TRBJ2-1	CASTGGRSSYNEQFF	TGTGCCAGCACCGGAGGGCGAAGCTCCTACAATGAGCAGTTCTTC
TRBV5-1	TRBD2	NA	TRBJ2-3	CASSLISGGATDTQYF	TGCGCCAGCAGCTTGATCAGCGGGGGCGCCACAGATACGCAGTATTTT